A selection of T cell receptor beta chains follows, all from one sample in a study of blood T cell repertoires in COVID-19. Sequenced by immunoSEQ multiplex PCR; TCRdb stores in-frame clones only, minus some. This table holds over 150,000 clones, around nine tenths found once. The sequencing sample was made of peripheral blood. These receptors were obtained from a man aged 50-59 years with acute or convalescent COVID-19. Each CDR3 is given with its conserved first and last residue. Each record gives: J gene, V gene, clone size, D gene, CDR3 protein, CDR3 DNA. A D gene is named only where the DNA matches it firmly. A row's size may be missing; if present it is once, few, many or a size class.

TRBJ1-2 | TRBV7-2 | - | TRBD1 | CASSPRDSPNYGYTF | TGTGCCAGCAGCCCGCGGGACAGCCCTAACTATGGCTACACCTTC
TRBJ1-2 | TRBV5-1 | - | TRBD1 | CASSLVSTGTGYTF | TGCGCCAGCAGCTTGGTTTCGACAGGGACTGGCTACACCTTC
TRBJ2-1 | TRBV9 | - | TRBD1 | CASSDATGVSSYNEQFF | TGTGCCAGCAGCGACGCTACAGGGGTCAGCTCCTACAATGAGCAGTTCTTC
TRBJ1-5 | TRBV28 | - | - | CASSLRHSNQPQHF | TGTGCCAGCAGTTTAAGACACAGCAATCAGCCCCAGCATTTT
TRBJ1-5 | TRBV25-1 | - | - | CASSIPGSNQPQHF | TGTGCCAGCAGTATTCCAGGTAGCAATCAGCCCCAGCATTTT
TRBJ2-1 | TRBV5-1 | - | TRBD2 | CASSRLAGTNEQFF | TGCGCCAGCAGCAGATTAGCGGGAACTAATGAGCAGTTCTTC
TRBJ2-6 | TRBV3-1/TRBV3-2 | - | - | CASSQEGGSGANVLTF | TGTGCCAGCAGCCAAGAAGGGGGAAGTGGGGCCAACGTCCTGACTTTC
TRBJ1-5 | TRBV6-6 | - | TRBD1 | CASRRDSSQPQHF | TGTGCCAGCAGACGGGACAGTAGCCAGCCCCAGCATTTT
TRBJ2-2 | TRBV18 | - | TRBD1 | CASSPTGQGASTGELFF | TGTGCCAGCTCACCAACGGGACAGGGGGCCAGCACCGGGGAGCTGTTTTTT
TRBJ1-2 | TRBV7-8 | once | - | CASSLDRSLTYGYTF | TGTGCCAGCAGCTTGGACAGAAGCCTAACCTATGGCTACACCTTC
TRBJ2-3 | TRBV28 | - | - | CASSYPELISTDTQYF | TGTGCCAGCAGTTACCCCGAACTCATAAGCACAGATACGCAGTATTTT
TRBJ2-2 | TRBV6-5 | - | TRBD2 | CASKRGKNTGELFF | TGTGCCAGCAAGCGGGGGAAGAACACCGGGGAGCTGTTTTTT
TRBJ1-5 | TRBV15 | - | - | CATSRGEDQPQHF | TGTGCCACCAGCAGGGGGGAGGATCAGCCCCAGCATTTT
TRBJ1-5 | TRBV4-1 | - | - | CASSQTGKGNQPQHF | TGCGCCAGCAGCCAAACAGGGAAGGGCAATCAGCCCCAGCATTTT
TRBJ2-3 | TRBV24-1 | - | - | CATSDPQRGWGTDTQYF | TGTGCCACCAGTGATCCACAACGGGGTTGGGGCACAGATACGCAGTATTTT
TRBJ1-3 | TRBV27 | - | - | CASSLSRFSGNTIYF | TGTGCCAGCAGTTTATCGAGATTCTCTGGAAACACCATATATTTT
TRBJ2-2 | TRBV6-5 | once | - | CATQQYTGELFF | TGTGCCACCCAACAGTACACCGGGGAGCTGTTTTTT
TRBJ1-1 | TRBV6-5 | - | TRBD1 | CASKGQMNTEAFF | TGTGCCAGCAAGGGACAGATGAACACTGAAGCTTTCTTT
TRBJ2-5 | TRBV6-5 | once | TRBD2 | CASSYRGGETQYF | TGTGCCAGCAGTTACCGCGGGGGAGAGACCCAGTACTTC
TRBJ2-7 | TRBV5-1 | - | TRBD1 | CASGQGSHEQYF | TGCGCCAGCGGACAGGGGAGCCACGAGCAGTACTTC
TRBJ1-4 | TRBV5-1 | - | - | CASSLFSQGTTNEKLFF | TGCGCCAGCAGCTTATTTTCCCAGGGAACAACTAATGAAAAACTGTTTTTT
TRBJ2-5 | TRBV7-9 | - | - | CASSLAAGWEETQYF | TGTGCCAGCAGCTTAGCGGCAGGGTGGGAAGAGACCCAGTACTTC
TRBJ2-5 | TRBV5-1 | - | - | CASSFSVAAETQYF | TGCGCCAGCAGCTTTTCTGTAGCTGCGGAGACCCAGTACTTC
TRBJ1-5 | TRBV7-7 | few | TRBD1 | CASRLLLFGTGGNQPQHF | TGTGCTAGCAGACTACTCTTGTTCGGGACAGGGGGTAATCAGCCCCAGCATTTT
TRBJ1-1 | TRBV2 | - | - | CASSKGGAGTEAFF | TGTGCCAGCAGCAAAGGCGGGGCGGGCACTGAAGCTTTCTTT
TRBJ2-7 | TRBV4-1 | few | TRBD2 | CASSQGTSGTYEQYF | TGCGCCAGCAGCCAAGGCACTAGCGGTACCTACGAGCAGTACTTC
TRBJ2-3 | TRBV6-2/TRBV6-3 | - | TRBD1 | CASSTTGLADTQYF | TGTGCCAGCAGTACGACAGGGTTGGCAGATACGCAGTATTTT
TRBJ1-6 | TRBV28 | - | TRBD1 | CASSSPGTAMSSYNSPLHF | TGTGCCAGCAGTTCGCCCGGGACAGCTATGAGCTCCTATAATTCACCCCTCCACTTT
TRBJ2-1 | TRBV24-1 | - | - | CATSATGSYNEQFF | TGTGCCACCAGTGCGACGGGCTCCTACAATGAGCAGTTCTTC
TRBJ2-7 | TRBV18 | - | TRBD1 | CASSPRQGSYEQYF | TGTGCCAGCTCACCAAGACAGGGAAGCTACGAGCAGTACTTC
TRBJ2-7 | TRBV6-2/TRBV6-3 | few | TRBD1 | CASSYGTGGYEQYF | TGTGCCAGCAGTTACGGGACAGGGGGTTACGAGCAGTACTTC
TRBJ2-1 | TRBV19 | - | TRBD1 | CASAPFSRQGYNEQFF | TGTGCCAGTGCCCCGTTCAGTCGACAGGGCTACAATGAGCAGTTCTTC
TRBJ1-4 | TRBV9 | once | TRBD1 | CASSVEARDSPNEKLFF | TGTGCCAGCAGCGTAGAGGCCCGGGACAGCCCTAATGAAAAACTGTTTTTT
TRBJ1-1 | TRBV19 | - | - | CASRLHRTEAFF | TGTGCCAGTAGACTCCACCGGACTGAAGCTTTCTTT
TRBJ2-3 | TRBV7-8 | - | - | CASSVYESPDTQYF | TGTGCCAGCAGCGTCTATGAGTCCCCAGATACGCAGTATTTT
TRBJ1-2 | TRBV20-1 | - | - | CSHGLAGYTF | TGCAGTCACGGGTTGGCTGGCTACACCTTC
TRBJ1-4 | TRBV9 | - | - | CASSLGAGESELFF | TGTGCCAGCAGCCTAGGAGCCGGGGAATCGGAACTGTTTTTT
TRBJ1-2 | TRBV19 | - | TRBD1 | CASSMTGDYGYTF | TGTGCCAGTTCAATGACAGGGGACTATGGCTACACCTTC
TRBJ1-5 | TRBV19 | - | TRBD1 | CASSSGQGLGQPQHF | TGTGCCAGTAGTAGCGGACAGGGGTTGGGCCAGCCCCAGCATTTT
TRBJ2-1 | TRBV18 | - | - | CASSPVGASGYNEQFF | TGTGCCAGCTCGCCCGTAGGAGCCTCGGGCTACAATGAGCAGTTCTTC
TRBJ2-4 | TRBV30 | - | - | CAWNPRAKNIQYF | TGTGCCTGGAACCCCAGAGCCAAAAACATTCAGTACTTC
TRBJ1-3 | TRBV14 | - | - | CASSPPGYLSSGNTIYF | TGTGCCAGCAGCCCTCCCGGGTACCTGAGCTCTGGAAACACCATATATTTT
TRBJ2-2 | TRBV5-5 | - | - | CASSAGTPGELFF | TGTGCCAGCAGCGCCGGGACACCCGGGGAGCTGTTTTTT
TRBJ2-1 | TRBV7-2 | - | TRBD2 | CASSVGLAEYNEQFF | TGTGCCAGCAGCGTCGGACTAGCGGAGTACAATGAGCAGTTCTTC
TRBJ1-1 | TRBV21-1 | - | - | CASSNERRQPGGTEAFF | TGTGCCAGCAGCAATGAAAGGAGACAGCCCGGGGGGACTGAAGCTTTCTTT
TRBJ1-1 | TRBV6-5 | - | - | CASTGGSTEAFF | TGTGCCAGCACGGGGGGGAGCACTGAAGCTTTCTTT
TRBJ2-5 | TRBV7-9 | - | TRBD2 | CASSGGEGTQYF | TGTGCCAGCAGCGGGGGGGAAGGGACCCAGTACTTC
TRBJ2-7 | TRBV7-3 | once | - | CASSLLGLGKNEQYF | TGTGCCAGCAGCTTACTAGGACTGGGTAAAAACGAGCAGTACTTC
TRBJ2-7 | TRBV28 | once | TRBD2 | CASSRASGGDGEQYF | TGTGCCAGCAGTCGAGCTAGCGGGGGGGATGGTGAGCAGTACTTC
TRBJ2-5 | TRBV5-4 | - | TRBD2 | CASSLDLAGRETQYF | TGTGCCAGCAGCTTGGATCTAGCGGGCCGGGAGACCCAGTACTTC
TRBJ2-6 | TRBV7-3 | - | - | CASSFYRTGANVLTF | TGTGCCAGCAGCTTCTACAGGACTGGGGCCAACGTCCTGACTTTC
TRBJ1-4 | TRBV27 | - | - | CASSPTEGENEKLFF | TGTGCCAGCAGCCCCACCGAGGGAGAAAATGAAAAACTGTTTTTT
TRBJ2-3 | TRBV7-2 | - | TRBD2 | CASSPGTSSTDTQYF | TGTGCCAGCAGCCCCGGGACTAGCAGCACAGATACGCAGTATTTT
TRBJ2-5 | TRBV11-3 | - | - | CASSLRGGQETQYF | TGTGCCAGCAGCTTAAGGGGGGGACAAGAGACCCAGTACTTC
TRBJ2-7 | TRBV29-1 | - | TRBD2 | CSVEVTSGSDEQYF | TGCAGCGTTGAGGTAACTAGCGGGAGTGACGAGCAGTACTTC
TRBJ2-1 | TRBV5-4 | - | TRBD1 | CASSLDRGQSEQFF | TGTGCCAGCAGCTTGGACAGGGGGCAAAGTGAGCAGTTCTTC
TRBJ2-1 | TRBV19 | - | TRBD1 | CASSARQGGDEQFF | TGTGCCAGTAGTGCAAGACAGGGGGGGGATGAGCAGTTCTTC
TRBJ2-7 | TRBV3-1/TRBV3-2 | - | TRBD2 | CASSPGGGAYEQYF | TGTGCCAGCAGCCCCGGCGGGGGGGCCTACGAGCAGTACTTC
TRBJ1-5 | TRBV10-2 | - | - | CATSPTTGFNQPQHF | TGCGCCACCTCACCGACAACAGGGTTCAATCAGCCCCAGCATTTT
TRBJ1-3 | TRBV9 | - | - | CASSVFTGSSGNTIYF | TGTGCCAGCAGCGTTTTTACAGGGTCTTCTGGAAACACCATATATTTT